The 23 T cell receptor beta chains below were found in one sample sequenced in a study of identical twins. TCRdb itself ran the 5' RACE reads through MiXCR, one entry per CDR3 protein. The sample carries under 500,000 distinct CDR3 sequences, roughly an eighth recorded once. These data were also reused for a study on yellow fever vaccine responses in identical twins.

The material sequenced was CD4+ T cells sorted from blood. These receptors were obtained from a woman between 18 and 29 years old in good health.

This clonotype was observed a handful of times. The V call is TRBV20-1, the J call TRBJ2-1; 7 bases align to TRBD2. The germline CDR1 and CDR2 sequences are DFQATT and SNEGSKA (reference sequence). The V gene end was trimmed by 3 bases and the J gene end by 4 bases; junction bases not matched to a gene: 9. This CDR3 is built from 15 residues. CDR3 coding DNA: TGCAGTGCTAGCGCCAGAAGCGGGGTATACAATGAGCAGTTCTTC. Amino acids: CSASARSGVYNEQFF.

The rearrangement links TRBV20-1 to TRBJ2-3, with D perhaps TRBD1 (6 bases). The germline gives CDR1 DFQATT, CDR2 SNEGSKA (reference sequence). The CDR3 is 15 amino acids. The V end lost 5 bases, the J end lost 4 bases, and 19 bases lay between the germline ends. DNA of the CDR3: TGCAGTGCTGGACAGTTCCAAGGGGACGCAGATACGCAGTATTTT. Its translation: CSAGQFQGDADTQYF.

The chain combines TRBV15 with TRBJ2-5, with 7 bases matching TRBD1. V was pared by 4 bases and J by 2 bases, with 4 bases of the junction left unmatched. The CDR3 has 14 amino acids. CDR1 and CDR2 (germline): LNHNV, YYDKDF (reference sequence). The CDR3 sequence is CATSIRDSQETQYF. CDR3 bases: TGTGCCACCAGCATACGGGACAGTCAAGAGACCCAGTACTTC.

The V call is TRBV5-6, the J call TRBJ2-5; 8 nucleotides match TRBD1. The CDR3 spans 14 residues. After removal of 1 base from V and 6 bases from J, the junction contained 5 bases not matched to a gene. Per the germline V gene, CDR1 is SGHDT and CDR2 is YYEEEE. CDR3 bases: TGTGCCAGCAGCTTGCGGACAGGGACAAAGACCCAGTACTTC. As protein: CASSLRTGTKTQYF.

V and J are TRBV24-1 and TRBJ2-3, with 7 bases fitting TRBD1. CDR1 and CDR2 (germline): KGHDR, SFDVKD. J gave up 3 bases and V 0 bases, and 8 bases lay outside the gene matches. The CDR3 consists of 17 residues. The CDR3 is CATSDLKGAGVTDTQYF. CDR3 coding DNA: TGTGCCACCAGTGATTTGAAGGGGGCAGGGGTAACAGATACGCAGTATTTT.

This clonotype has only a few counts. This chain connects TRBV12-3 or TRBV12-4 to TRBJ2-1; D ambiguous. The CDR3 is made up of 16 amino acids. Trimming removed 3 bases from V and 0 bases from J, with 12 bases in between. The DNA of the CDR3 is TGTGCCAGCAGTTTTGGGGTGCGACGCTCCTACAATGAGCAGTTCTTC. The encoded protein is CASSFGVRRSYNEQFF.

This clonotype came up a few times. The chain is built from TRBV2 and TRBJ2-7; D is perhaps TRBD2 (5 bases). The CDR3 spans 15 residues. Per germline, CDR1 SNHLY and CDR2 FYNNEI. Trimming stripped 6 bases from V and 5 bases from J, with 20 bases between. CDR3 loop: CASSSTSSYRHEQYF. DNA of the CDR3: TGTGCCAGCAGCAGCACTAGTTCGTATAGGCACGAGCAGTACTTC.

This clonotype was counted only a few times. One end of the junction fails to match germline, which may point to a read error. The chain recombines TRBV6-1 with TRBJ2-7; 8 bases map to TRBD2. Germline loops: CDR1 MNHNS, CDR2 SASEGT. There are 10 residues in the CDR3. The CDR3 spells CASSEVGTSF. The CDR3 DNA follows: TGTGCCAGCAGTGAAGTAGGGACTAGCTTC.

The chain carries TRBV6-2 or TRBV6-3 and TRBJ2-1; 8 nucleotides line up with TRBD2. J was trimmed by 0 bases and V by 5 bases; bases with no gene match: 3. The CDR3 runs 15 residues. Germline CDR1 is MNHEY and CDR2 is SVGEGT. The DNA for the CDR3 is TGTGCCAGCAGTGCCGGGACTAGCTCCTACAATGAGCAGTTCTTC. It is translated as CASSAGTSSYNEQFF.

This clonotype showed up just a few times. This chain's CDR3 is CASRHGTSGGLKYNEQFF. Here the CDR3 DNA reads TGTGCCAGCAGACACGGGACTAGCGGGGGGCTAAAATACAATGAGCAGTTCTTC. The chain carries TRBV6-2 or TRBV6-3 and TRBJ2-1; 15 positions match TRBD2. Germline V lookup: CDR1 MNHEY, CDR2 SVGEGT. V trimming: 6 bases; J trimming: 4 bases; junction bases outside the gene matches: 10. The CDR3 loop spans 18 amino acids.

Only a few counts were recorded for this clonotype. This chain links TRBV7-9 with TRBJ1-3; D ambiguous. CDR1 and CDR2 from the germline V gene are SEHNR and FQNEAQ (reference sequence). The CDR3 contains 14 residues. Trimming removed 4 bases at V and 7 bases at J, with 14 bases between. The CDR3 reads CASSSGLTRNTIYF. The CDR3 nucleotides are TGTGCCAGCAGCTCCGGACTAACTCGGAACACCATATATTTT.

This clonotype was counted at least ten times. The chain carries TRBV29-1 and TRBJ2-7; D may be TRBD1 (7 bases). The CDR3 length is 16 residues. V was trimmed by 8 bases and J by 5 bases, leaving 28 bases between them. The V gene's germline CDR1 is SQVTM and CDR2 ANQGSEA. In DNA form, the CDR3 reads TGCAGCATTCGCACGCGGGACCCAACAGGGGCCCACGAGCAGTACTTC. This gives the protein CSIRTRDPTGAHEQYF.

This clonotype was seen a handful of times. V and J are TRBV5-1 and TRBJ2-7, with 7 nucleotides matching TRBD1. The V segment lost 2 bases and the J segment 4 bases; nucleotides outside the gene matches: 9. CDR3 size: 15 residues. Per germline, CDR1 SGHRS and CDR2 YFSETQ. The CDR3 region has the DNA TGCGCCAGCAGCTTCACAGGGGAAGCCCCTTACGAGCAGTACTTC. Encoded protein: CASSFTGEAPYEQYF.

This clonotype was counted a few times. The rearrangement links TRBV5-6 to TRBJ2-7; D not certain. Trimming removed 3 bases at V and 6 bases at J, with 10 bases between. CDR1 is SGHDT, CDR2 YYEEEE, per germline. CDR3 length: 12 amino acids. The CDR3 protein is CASSWALGEQYF. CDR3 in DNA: TGTGCCAGCAGCTGGGCTTTAGGCGAGCAGTACTTC.

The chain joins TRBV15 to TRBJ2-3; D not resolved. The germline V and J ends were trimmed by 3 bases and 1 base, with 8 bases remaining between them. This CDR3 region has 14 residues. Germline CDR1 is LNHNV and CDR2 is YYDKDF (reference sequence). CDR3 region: CATSRLSGTDTQYF. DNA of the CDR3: TGTGCCACCAGCAGGCTATCCGGCACAGATACGCAGTATTTT.

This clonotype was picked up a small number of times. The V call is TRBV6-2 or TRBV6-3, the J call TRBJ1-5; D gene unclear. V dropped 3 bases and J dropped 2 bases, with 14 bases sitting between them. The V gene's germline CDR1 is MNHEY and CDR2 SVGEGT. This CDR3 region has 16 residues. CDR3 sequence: CASSYRRAGGNQPQHF. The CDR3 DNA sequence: TGTGCCAGCAGTTATCGGCGGGCCGGGGGCAATCAGCCCCAGCATTTT.

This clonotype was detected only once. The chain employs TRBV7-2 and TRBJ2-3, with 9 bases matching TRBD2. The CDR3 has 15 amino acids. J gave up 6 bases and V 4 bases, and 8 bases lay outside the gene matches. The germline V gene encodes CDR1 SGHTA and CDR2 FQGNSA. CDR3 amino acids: CASSSSSGKVDTQYF. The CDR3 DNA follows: TGTGCCAGCAGCTCTTCTAGCGGGAAGGTGGATACGCAGTATTTT.

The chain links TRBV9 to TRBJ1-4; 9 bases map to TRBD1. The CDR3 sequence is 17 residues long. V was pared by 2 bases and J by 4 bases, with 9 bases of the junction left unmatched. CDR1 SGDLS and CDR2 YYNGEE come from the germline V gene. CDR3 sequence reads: CASSVTAGTGINEKLFF. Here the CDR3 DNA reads TGTGCCAGCAGCGTGACGGCCGGGACAGGGATTAATGAAAAACTGTTTTTT.

CDR3 nucleotide sequence: TGTGCCAGCAGTACGGGACTAGCGGGGGCCACAGATACGCAGTATTTT. Its translation: CASSTGLAGATDTQYF. The chain has TRBV2 and TRBJ2-3, with 14 bases identical to TRBD2. J was trimmed by 2 bases and V by 5 bases; bases with no gene match: 3. Germline CDR1 reads SNHLY; CDR2 reads FYNNEI. The CDR3 runs to 16 residues.

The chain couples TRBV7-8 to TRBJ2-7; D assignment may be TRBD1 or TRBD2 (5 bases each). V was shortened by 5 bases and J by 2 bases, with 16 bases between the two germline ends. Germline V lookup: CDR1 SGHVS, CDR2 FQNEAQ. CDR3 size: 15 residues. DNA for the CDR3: TGTGCCAGCAGCCCCCGGGACCTTTCACCCTACGAGCAGTACTTC. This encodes CASSPRDLSPYEQYF. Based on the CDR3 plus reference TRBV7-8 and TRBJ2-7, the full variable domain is GAGVSQSPRYKVAKRGQDVALRCDPISGHVSLFWYQQALGQGPEFLTYFQNEAQLDKSGLPSDRFFAERPEGSVSTLKIQRTQQEDSAVYLCASSPRDLSPYEQYFGPGTRLTVT.

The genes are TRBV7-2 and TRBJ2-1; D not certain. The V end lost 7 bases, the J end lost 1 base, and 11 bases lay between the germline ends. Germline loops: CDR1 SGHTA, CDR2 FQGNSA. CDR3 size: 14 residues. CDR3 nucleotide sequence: TGTGCCAGCACCATTGACATTTCCTACAATGAGCAGTTCTTC. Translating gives CASTIDISYNEQFF. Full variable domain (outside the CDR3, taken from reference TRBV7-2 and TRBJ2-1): GAGVSQSPSNKVTEKGKDVELRCDPISGHTALYWYRQSLGQGLEFLIYFQGNSAPDKSGLPSDRFSAERTGGSVSTLTIQRTQQEDSAVYLCASTIDISYNEQFFGPGTRLTVL.

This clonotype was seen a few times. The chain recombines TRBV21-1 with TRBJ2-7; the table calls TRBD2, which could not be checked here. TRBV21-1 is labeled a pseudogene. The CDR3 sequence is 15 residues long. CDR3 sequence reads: CASREEAGGPYEQYF. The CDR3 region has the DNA TGTGCCAGCAGGGAAGAAGCGGGAGGGCCGTACGAGCAGTACTTC.

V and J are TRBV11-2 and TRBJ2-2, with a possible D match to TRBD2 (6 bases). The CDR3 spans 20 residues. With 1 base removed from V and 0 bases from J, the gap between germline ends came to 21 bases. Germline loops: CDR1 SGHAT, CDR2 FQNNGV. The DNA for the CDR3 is TGTGCCAGCAGCTTAGGACTAGTCCCCCTGAGTCAGACGAACACCGGGGAGCTGTTTTTT. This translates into CASSLGLVPLSQTNTGELFF.